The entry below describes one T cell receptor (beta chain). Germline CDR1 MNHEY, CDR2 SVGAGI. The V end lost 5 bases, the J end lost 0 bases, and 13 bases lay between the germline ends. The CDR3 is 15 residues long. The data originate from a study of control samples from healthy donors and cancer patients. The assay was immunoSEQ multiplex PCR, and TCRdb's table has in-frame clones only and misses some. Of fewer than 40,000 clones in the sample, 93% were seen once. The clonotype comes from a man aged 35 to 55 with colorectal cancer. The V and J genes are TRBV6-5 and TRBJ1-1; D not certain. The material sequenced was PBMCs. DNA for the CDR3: TGTGCCAGCAGTAGTGAAGCGACAATGAACACTGAAGCTTTCTTT. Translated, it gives CASSSEATMNTEAFF.